Each of the 25 T cell receptor beta chains below was sequenced from the same sample in a study of shared clonotypes between healthy human individuals. The naive CD8 population came from CD45RO-negative cells selected for CCR7, without terminally differentiated effector memory CD45RA+ cells. Clones were sequenced by immunoSEQ multiplex PCR, and TCRdb holds only the in-frame ones, with some missing. The sample consists of about 2.1 million clones, 93% of them appearing once. Sequencing was carried out using naive CD8+ T cells from PBMCs. Receptors were obtained from a man aged 18 to 29 in good health. Some clones in this sample may be carry-over from other donors' samples.

The chain is built from TRBV6-5 and TRBJ1-2, with a possible D match to TRBD1 (5 bases). The CDR3 has 14 amino acids. Trimming shortened V by 2 bases and J by 8 bases, and 15 bases separated the two germline ends. Germline loops: CDR1 MNHEY, CDR2 SVGAGI. CDR3 DNA: TGTGCCAGCAGTTACGGGACCCCGGCATACGGCTACACCTTC. Protein product: CASSYGTPAYGYTF.

The chain joins TRBV9 to TRBJ2-3, with TRBD1 matching over 8 bases. Looked up from germline, CDR1 is SGDLS and CDR2 is YYNGEE. The CDR3 loop spans 16 amino acids. With 3 bases clipped from V and 2 bases from J, the junction kept 8 bases outside the gene matches. The CDR3 region is CASSALRDRYTDTQYF. The CDR3 DNA reads TGTGCCAGCAGCGCGCTCCGGGACAGGTACACAGATACGCAGTATTTT.

This rearrangement joins TRBV5-6 to TRBJ1-5; 8 bases fit TRBD1. This CDR3 has 14 amino acids. The trim removed 4 bases at V and 6 bases at J, leaving 6 bases unmatched. Germline V gene data show CDR1 as SGHDT and CDR2 as YYEEEE. The chain's CDR3 is CASSLGQGRQPQHF. The CDR3, as DNA: TGTGCCAGCAGCCTCGGACAGGGTCGTCAGCCCCAGCATTTT.

The V and J genes are TRBV7-8 and TRBJ2-1, with 11 bases lining up with TRBD2. The germline V gene has CDR1 SGHVS and CDR2 FQNEAQ. There are 16 residues in the CDR3. The junction had 8 bases not matched to a gene; V was cut back by 4 bases and J by 6 bases. CDR3: CASSSLLAGGGNEQFF. CDR3 nucleotides: TGTGCCAGCAGCTCCCTCCTAGCGGGAGGCGGCAATGAGCAGTTCTTC. Complete variable domain (other parts from reference TRBV7-8 and TRBJ2-1): GAGVSQSPRYKVAKRGQDVALRCDPISGHVSLFWYQQALGQGPEFLTYFQNEAQLDKSGLPSDRFFAERPEGSVSTLKIQRTQQEDSAVYLCASSSLLAGGGNEQFFGPGTRLTVL.

The chain uses TRBV7-8 and TRBJ1-1; D is uncertain. The CDR3 length is 15 residues. Germline V gives CDR1 SGHVS, CDR2 FQNEAQ. With 5 bases removed from V and 4 bases from J, the gap between germline ends came to 17 bases. This CDR3 is CASSPRQDLGTEAFF. The DNA of the CDR3 is TGTGCCAGCAGCCCCCGGCAGGATCTAGGCACTGAAGCTTTCTTT.

The chain couples TRBV9 to TRBJ2-4, with D possibly being TRBD1 (7 bases). The germline V and J ends were trimmed by 3 bases and 6 bases, with 16 bases remaining between them. Germline V gene data show CDR1 as SGDLS and CDR2 as YYNGEE. This CDR3 has 15 residues. The DNA of the CDR3 is TGTGCCAGCAGCGCAGGCCGGAGGGGGCCAAACATTCAGTACTTC. Translated, it gives CASSAGRRGPNIQYF.

The chain carries TRBV16 and TRBJ1-2; D is unresolved. Germline assignment: CDR1 KGHSY and CDR2 FQNENV. The V and J ends lost 3 bases and 8 bases respectively, with 7 bases between them. The CDR3 runs 11 residues. CDR3 in amino acids: CASSHSRGYTF. DNA of the CDR3: TGTGCCAGCAGCCACTCAAGGGGCTACACCTTC.

The chain couples TRBV27 to TRBJ2-7; D gene uncertain. The V and J ends lost 4 bases and 7 bases respectively, with 17 bases between them. The CDR3 extends over 14 amino acids. Germline V CDR1 and CDR2: MNHEY, SMNVEV (reference sequence). CDR3 bases: TGTGCCAGCAGTTCCCTCCGAACGGCGTCGGAGCAGTACTTC. Protein: CASSSLRTASEQYF.

This chain joins TRBV11-2 and TRBJ2-7, with D possibly TRBD2 on 6 matching bases. Germline V gene sequence: CDR1 SGHAT, CDR2 FQNNGV. The CDR3 sequence is 14 residues long. Between the trimmed V and J ends, which lost 1 base and 7 bases, there was a span of 14 bases. This CDR3 reads CASSLGGEGPEQYF. CDR3 DNA: TGTGCCAGCAGCTTAGGGGGGGAAGGGCCAGAGCAGTACTTC.

To note about this clone: This sample also contains other DNA sequences that code for the same CDR3. This sequence joins TRBV9 and TRBJ2-7; 8 bases line up with TRBD2. In germline, CDR1 is SGDLS, CDR2 YYNGEE. The ends lost 4 bases at V and 3 bases at J; junction bases unmatched: 6. CDR3 size: 14 residues. CDR3 residues: CASSPGLAGYEQYF. CDR3 bases: TGTGCCAGCAGCCCAGGACTAGCTGGCTACGAGCAGTACTTC. The full variable domain, its missing parts supplied by reference TRBV9 and TRBJ2-7, is DSGVTQTPKHLITATGQRVTLRCSPRSGDLSVYWYQQSLDQGLQFLIQYYNGEERAKGNILERFSAQQFPDLHSELNLSSLELGDSALYFCASSPGLAGYEQYFGPGTRLTVT.

The chain couples TRBV5-1 to TRBJ2-5; D possibly matches TRBD1 or TRBD2 (6 bases each). Trimming stripped 3 bases from V and 11 bases from J, with 17 bases between. The germline V gene encodes CDR1 SGHRS and CDR2 YFSETQ. This CDR3 comprises 13 residues. The CDR3 loop is CASSYWGAVEQYF. The CDR3 DNA sequence: TGCGCCAGCAGCTACTGGGGGGCTGTAGAGCAGTACTTC.

The chain has TRBV2 and TRBJ1-1; 9 bases agree with TRBD1. The CDR3 sequence is 14 residues long. Trimming removed 5 bases from V and 5 bases from J; junction bases left unmatched: 6. Germline CDR1 and CDR2: SNHLY and FYNNEI. The chain's CDR3 is CASSPGQGRTEAFF. The CDR3 DNA is TGTGCCAGCAGTCCGGGACAGGGTAGGACTGAAGCTTTCTTT.

The V call is TRBV7-3, the J call TRBJ1-2; 8 bases are shared with TRBD1. Per germline, CDR1 SGHTA and CDR2 FQGTGA. This CDR3 spans 15 amino acids. After removal of 4 bases from V and 8 bases from J, the junction contained 12 bases not matched to a gene. In DNA form, the CDR3 reads TGTGCCAGCAGCTCCTTGACAGGGGACAGCGTCGGCTACACCTTC. This sequence encodes CASSSLTGDSVGYTF. The full variable domain, completed using reference TRBV7-3 and TRBJ1-2, is GAGVSQTPSNKVTEKGKYVELRCDPISGHTALYWYRQSLGQGPEFLIYFQGTGAADDSGLPNDRFFAVRPEGSVSTLKIQRTERGDSAVYLCASSSLTGDSVGYTFGSGTRLTVV.

The chain joins TRBV19 to TRBJ1-1; the D is unclear. Trimming cost V 3 bases and J 2 bases, with 10 bases left between them. Germline values: CDR1 LNHDA, CDR2 SQIVND (reference sequence). CDR3 length: 14 amino acids. The DNA of the CDR3 is TGTGCCAGTAGTATCCGGGATTATAACACTGAAGCTTTCTTT. This gives the protein CASSIRDYNTEAFF.

On this clone: The same CDR3 arises from other DNA sequences in this sample as well. V gene TRBV28 combines with J gene TRBJ1-5; D is unclear. Between the trimmed V and J ends, which lost 4 bases and 4 bases, there was a span of 11 bases. The CDR3 contains 14 residues. Germline assignment: CDR1 MDHEN and CDR2 SYDVKM. CDR3 nucleotide sequence: TGTGCCAGCAGTTCCACCTACACGAATCAGCCCCAGCATTTT. It translates to CASSSTYTNQPQHF.

The chain joins TRBV19 to TRBJ2-1; possible D gene TRBD2, 7 bases. The V gene lost 4 bases and the J gene lost 5 bases, with 30 bases spanning the gap. This CDR3 comprises 20 residues. Germline CDR1 reads LNHDA; CDR2 reads SQIVND (reference sequence). The CDR3 loop is CASSTPRGAGVNPTHNEQFF. The CDR3 nucleotides are TGTGCCAGTAGTACCCCCCGGGGGGCGGGAGTGAACCCCACACACAATGAGCAGTTCTTC.

Remarks on this clone: Just one base apart from a much larger clone, this may be a read error. The chain recombines TRBV25-1 with TRBJ2-1; D is ambiguous. The germline V gene encodes CDR1 MGHDK and CDR2 SYGVNS. V shed 3 bases and J shed 0 bases, with 3 bases lying between them. This CDR3 is built from 13 residues. The CDR3 DNA sequence: TGTGCCAGCAGTGACAGCTCCTACAATGAGCAGTTCTTC. Residues: CASSDSSYNEQFF.

This chain uses TRBV28 with TRBJ1-3, with D unresolved. Trimming pared 3 bases from V and 2 bases from J, leaving 8 bases between. Germline V gives CDR1 MDHEN, CDR2 SYDVKM. There are 14 residues in the CDR3. CDR3 DNA: TGTGCCAGCAGTTTCACGGCACCTGGAAACACCATATATTTT. Translation gives CASSFTAPGNTIYF.

The chain employs TRBV7-9 and TRBJ2-7; unclear D gene. Germline CDR1 SEHNR, CDR2 FQNEAQ (reference sequence). V was pared by 2 bases and J by 4 bases, with 6 bases between. This CDR3 contains 12 residues. Here the CDR3 reads CASSLKAYEQYF. The CDR3 DNA is TGTGCCAGCAGCTTAAAAGCGTACGAGCAGTACTTC. Full variable domain (rest looked up from reference TRBV7-9 and TRBJ2-7): DTGVSQNPRHKITKRGQNVTFRCDPISEHNRLYWYRQTLGQGPEFLTYFQNEAQLEKSRLLSDRFSAERPKGSFSTLEIQRTEQGDSAMYLCASSLKAYEQYFGPGTRLTVT.

The chain couples TRBV19 to TRBJ2-3, with D possibly matching TRBD2 (6 bases). Germline CDR1 and CDR2: LNHDA and SQIVND (reference sequence). The CDR3 runs 15 residues. Trimming cost V 4 bases and J 4 bases, with 15 bases left between them. The CDR3 is CASSTWDSPADTQYF. CDR3 DNA sequence: TGTGCCAGTAGTACCTGGGACTCCCCCGCAGATACGCAGTATTTT.

CDR3 bases: TGTGCCAGTAGTAAGGACAGGGGAGCCTACGAGCAGTACTTC. Its translation: CASSKDRGAYEQYF. The rearrangement joins TRBV19 to TRBJ2-7; 9 bases line up with TRBD1. The CDR3 is 14 residues long. J gave up 2 bases and V 4 bases, and 3 bases lay outside the gene matches. Germline V gene lookup returns CDR1 LNHDA and CDR2 SQIVND (reference sequence).

DNA of the CDR3: TGTGCCAGCAGTCCGTCACTAGCTTTTCTGTTTGAGCAGTACTTC. Encoded protein: CASSPSLAFLFEQYF. The rearrangement links TRBV27 to TRBJ2-7; a weak D match, TRBD2 (6 bases). V was clipped by 5 bases and J by 7 bases, with 21 bases between them. This CDR3 contains 15 residues. Germline V gene data show CDR1 as MNHEY and CDR2 as SMNVEV (reference sequence).

V and J are TRBV27 and TRBJ2-3, with 10 bases fitting TRBD2. The CDR3 covers 16 residues. Per the germline V gene, CDR1 is MNHEY and CDR2 is SMNVEV (reference sequence). The J segment lost 4 bases and the V segment lost 2 bases, leaving 6 bases of the junction unmatched. The CDR3 spells CASSLRQREGADTQYF. The CDR3 DNA reads as TGTGCCAGCAGTTTACGGCAGCGGGAGGGAGCAGATACGCAGTATTTT.

The chain joins TRBV28 to TRBJ1-1; TRBD1 is a possible D gene (6 bases). This CDR3 spans 13 amino acids. V lost 7 bases and J lost 2, with 11 bases in between. Germline V gene sequence: CDR1 MDHEN, CDR2 SYDVKM. The CDR3 DNA is TGTGCCAGCACCTGGGGACACAACACTGAAGCTTTCTTT. It encodes CASTWGHNTEAFF.

The V and J genes are TRBV28 and TRBJ1-2, with D unresolved. This CDR3 is 14 amino acids long. The germline CDR1 and CDR2 sequences are MDHEN and SYDVKM. V shed 1 base and J shed 1 base, with 7 bases lying between them. Here the CDR3 DNA reads TGTGCCAGCAGTTTATCCCCATTTAACTATGGCTACACCTTC. It specifies CASSLSPFNYGYTF.